This T cell receptor beta chain is from a study of T cell responses to AZD1222 COVID-19 vaccine. Study findings and constraints: Compared with day 0, the breadth and depth of the Spike-specific TCR repertoire rose significantly after two doses of AZD1222. Nearly half of unique spike-specific TCRs reportedly avoided B.1.351 and B.1.1.7 mutated regions. Donors skewed white British and female; clonal diversity was possibly underestimated.

Generated by immunoSEQ multiplex PCR, the TCRdb table keeps only in-frame clones and is missing some. This table has about 140,000 clones, about 90% appearing once. The table lists this clone with a few counts. Its antigen is not identified. Pooling was applied to second doses at about 4 or about 12 weeks. Germline CDR1 MDHEN, CDR2 SYDVKM. After removal of 5 bases from V and 3 bases from J, the junction contained 9 bases not matched to a gene. The CDR3 consists of 15 residues. The TCR was taken from an adult who received the AZD1222 COVID-19 vaccine. The chain joins TRBV28 to TRBJ2-7, with TRBD1 identical over 8 bases. The material was peripheral blood, obtained 28 days after the second AZD1222 dose. CDR3 in amino acids: CASSVIPGQDYEQYF. CDR3 nucleotide sequence: TGTGCCAGCAGTGTTATACCGGGACAGGACTACGAGCAGTACTTC.